This TCR beta chain was sequenced during a study of cytomegalovirus exposure and HLA in healthy donors. Broader study findings: In a later analysis, at a false discovery rate of 0.05, under 20,000 TCR beta sequences matched HLA alleles.

There are 15 residues in the CDR3. The germline gives CDR1 SNHLY, CDR2 FYNNEI. Losses at the gene ends were 5 bases for V and 6 bases for J; bases not matched to a gene: 6. With regard to this clone: Its antigen remains unknown.

The PCR contained 60 Vbeta and 13 Jbeta primers. The protocol was immunoSEQ multiplex PCR, while the TCRdb copy is restricted to in-frame clones and leaves out a portion. Among over 150,000 clones listed, 70% to 80% were seen once. The origin of this receptor is a man aged 25 to 40 in good health and CMV-seropositive. The chain couples TRBV2 to TRBJ2-3; 12 bases line up with TRBD2. Sequencing input: PBMCs. CDR3 protein: CASSKLAGGGDTQYF. CDR3 bases: TGTGCCAGCAGTAAACTAGCGGGAGGAGGGGATACGCAGTATTTT.